In this sample, the clone carrying this T cell receptor beta chain turned up once. Its antigen is undetermined. The sample is drawn from a study of identifying expanded T cells in peripheral blood. Overall study findings and caveats: Clone count variance between roughly two-week samples rose with total template count. Over approximately two and four weeks, about 15 and 19 clones changed, versus approximately 1.2 between replicates.

Trimming removed 10 bases from V and 7 bases from J, with 12 bases in between. The CDR3 consists of 11 residues. Germline-derived CDR1 and CDR2 are MNHEY and SMNVEV (reference sequence). During the collection period, no donor immune events like infections were recorded. The protocol was immunoSEQ multiplex PCR, while the TCRdb copy is restricted to in-frame clones and leaves out a portion. The sample holds roughly 100,000 clones; 70% to 90% are singletons and the top ten take about 14%. This sequence joins TRBV27 and TRBJ2-3; D possibly corresponds to TRBD1 (6 bases). The sequencing input was blood. The source is a person aged 18-69 years in good health. In DNA, the CDR3 is TGTGCCACCAAGGGGGAAAATACGCAGTATTTT. Amino acids: CATKGENTQYF.